This is a list of T cell receptor beta chains from one sample in a study of T-cell reconstitution after alpha-beta-depleted transplantation in children. One entry per CDR3 protein, called by TCRdb with MiXCR from the PCR reads. The repertoire includes roughly 15,000 distinct CDR3 sequences, about 5.3% of them detected once, and around 6.9% sits in the top ten. The sequences come from PBMCs, collected before TCRalphabeta/CD19-depleted stem cell transplant. The receptors here all came from a boy aged 10-17 years with acute lymphoblastic leukemia, due to receive a stem cell transplant. The CDR3 runs from the conserved cysteine through the conserved F or W. Fields, in order: J gene, D gene, V gene, clone size, CDR3 DNA, CDR3 protein. A D gene is named only where the DNA matches it firmly. Expanded clones are given a class, and other clones once, few, many or no size at all.

>TRBJ1-1|NA|TRBV18|many
TGTGCCAGCTCACTTTCCGCGAACACTGAAGCTTTCTTT
CASSLSANTEAFF
>TRBJ2-5|NA|TRBV29-1|many
TGCAGCGTCTGGACCCTACAAGAGACCCAGTACTTC
CSVWTLQETQYF
>TRBJ1-5|NA|TRBV12-3/TRBV12-4|many
TGTGCCAGCAGTTTCTTCGGTGCGCTGCCGCATTTT
CASSFFGALPHF
>TRBJ1-1|NA|TRBV29-1|many
TGCAGCGTTGAGAGATCCACTGAAGCTTTCTTT
CSVERSTEAFF
>TRBJ2-5|TRBD1|TRBV10-3|NA
TGTGCCATCAGTGAGTCAGGGGGCTCTGGAGAGACCCAGTACTTC
CAISESGGSGETQYF
>TRBJ2-7|NA|TRBV4-1|many
TGCGCCAGCAGTCAAGGTTCCCAGTACGAGCAGTACTTC
CASSQGSQYEQYF
>TRBJ1-2|NA|TRBV28|many
TGTGCCAGCCGATTGGCGGGGGGCATGACGATGAGCTACACCTTC
CASRLAGGMTMSYTF
>TRBJ2-7|NA|TRBV6-1|many
TGTGCCAGCAGTGAGCAGTGGGACCTGGGGCAGTACTTC
CASSEQWDLGQYF
>TRBJ2-1|TRBD2|TRBV5-4|many
TGTGCCAGCAGCTTGGATCTGCGGGAGGATTACAATGAGCAGTTCTTC
CASSLDLREDYNEQFF
>TRBJ2-7|NA|TRBV12-3/TRBV12-4|many
TGTGCCAGCAGTCCAACGACAGGTCTGGGGCAGTACTTC
CASSPTTGLGQYF
>TRBJ2-1|TRBD2|TRBV6-5|many
TGTGCCAGCACCGAGAAACCCGGGACTAGCGGGATTGAGCAGTTCTTC
CASTEKPGTSGIEQFF
>TRBJ2-6|NA|TRBV12-3/TRBV12-4|many
TGTGCCAGTGATGTCTCTGGGGCCAACGTCCTGACTTTC
CASDVSGANVLTF
>TRBJ1-1|NA|TRBV6-2/TRBV6-3|many
TGTGCCAGCAGTTCCCCCCGAAGGAACACTGAAGCTTTCTTT
CASSSPRRNTEAFF
>TRBJ1-2|TRBD1|TRBV7-6|many
TGTGCCAGCAGCTCAAGTGACAGGGCGGTCTCTGGCTACACCTTC
CASSSSDRAVSGYTF
>TRBJ2-2|TRBD2|TRBV12-3/TRBV12-4|medium-sized
TGTGCCAGCAGGGTCAGCGGGAGGGCCCTCGGGGAGCTGTTTTTT
CASRVSGRALGELFF
>TRBJ1-1|NA|TRBV19|many
TGTGCCAGTAGTATAAAGAACACTGAAGCTTTCTTT
CASSIKNTEAFF
>TRBJ2-1|TRBD2|TRBV19|few
TGTGCCAGTACCCTTAGCGGGAGGGCCCCATACAATGAGCAGTTCTTC
CASTLSGRAPYNEQFF
>TRBJ1-1|NA|TRBV12-3/TRBV12-4|many
TGTGCCAGCAGTTTTTCCGCAGGACCCACTGAAGCTTTCTTT
CASSFSAGPTEAFF
>TRBJ1-4|NA|TRBV15|many
TGTGCCACCGTGACCAGGGGCCGCCTTAGGGCTAATGAAAAACTGTTTTTT
CATVTRGRLRANEKLFF
>TRBJ2-7|NA|TRBV5-4|NA
TGTGCCAGCAGCTTGGACTGGTCCCTCCACGAGCAGTACTTC
CASSLDWSLHEQYF
>TRBJ2-5|NA|TRBV6-2/TRBV6-3|many
TGTGCCAGCACCCGGGGGAACCCAGCTCAAGAGACCCAGTACTTC
CASTRGNPAQETQYF
>TRBJ1-5|NA|TRBV5-5|many
TGTGCCAGCAGCTCAACCCCAGGGGATCAGCCCCAGCATTTT
CASSSTPGDQPQHF
>TRBJ2-2|NA|TRBV9|many
TGTGCCAGCAGCGTAGAGGGGCGGGCGAACACCGGGGAGCTGTTTTTT
CASSVEGRANTGELFF
>TRBJ2-1|TRBD2|TRBV20-1|many
TGCAGTGCTAGGCCCGTGGAGCGGGAATACAATGAGCAGTTCTTC
CSARPVEREYNEQFF
>TRBJ2-7|TRBD1|TRBV20-1|many
TGCAGTGCTGTCCTCCCCTGGACAGGGGGCTACGAGCAGTACTTC
CSAVLPWTGGYEQYF
>TRBJ1-1|NA|TRBV27|many
TGTGCCAGCAGTTTTGGCACACCGGGCACTGAAGCTTTCTTT
CASSFGTPGTEAFF
>TRBJ1-3|NA|TRBV5-1|many
TGCGCCAGCAGCTTGGACGGGCTCTCTGGAAACACCATATATTTT
CASSLDGLSGNTIYF
>TRBJ1-3|NA|TRBV6-6|many
TGTGCCAGCAGCGTGGACACGCAGGGTGGAAACACCATATATTTT
CASSVDTQGGNTIYF
>TRBJ1-5|NA|TRBV6-2/TRBV6-3|many
TGTGCCAGCCGCCTTCTGTGGGCTCAGCCCCAGCATTTT
CASRLLWAQPQHF
>TRBJ2-5|TRBD2|TRBV28|many
TGTGCCAGCAGTTTACGGGGGGTGGAAGAGACCCAGTACTTC
CASSLRGVEETQYF